The rows below give T cell receptor beta chains drawn from one sample of a study of T-cell memory formation after mild COVID-19. TCRdb fed the 5' RACE reads into MiXCR, producing one record per CDR3 protein. The repertoire holds about 150,000 distinct CDR3 sequences, 15% to 20% seen once, with under 2.5% in the top ten. The sequenced sample was PBMCs or a T cell subset sorted from them (not recorded which). The receptors stem from an adult woman who had mild COVID-19 (a few samples of this study predate the infection). Cell type and time point are not known. Each CDR3 is given with its conserved first and last residue. Each record gives: V gene, D gene, J gene, clone size, CDR3 DNA, CDR3 protein. A D gene is named only where the DNA matches it firmly. Some rows have no size entry. The others give once, few or many, or a class for an expanded clone.

v_gene: TRBV7-6; d_gene: TRBD2; j_gene: TRBJ2-7; abundance: once; CDR3nt: TGTGCCAGCAGCCCAATAGCGGGGGAGAGGGAGCAGTACTTC; CDR3aa: CASSPIAGEREQYF
v_gene: TRBV12-3/TRBV12-4; d_gene: NA; j_gene: TRBJ2-3; abundance: NA; CDR3nt: TGTGCCAGCAGTTCGGGAGTGGGAGATACGCAGTATTTT; CDR3aa: CASSSGVGDTQYF
v_gene: TRBV7-9; d_gene: NA; j_gene: TRBJ1-1; abundance: NA; CDR3nt: TGTGCCAGCAGCTTAGTCCTTGGGACTGAAGCTTTCTTT; CDR3aa: CASSLVLGTEAFF
v_gene: TRBV27; d_gene: TRBD2; j_gene: TRBJ2-2; abundance: NA; CDR3nt: TGTGCCAGCAGTTTTCCCAGCGGGGGGGCTGCCGAGGAGCTGTTTTTT; CDR3aa: CASSFPSGGAAEELFF
v_gene: TRBV29-1; d_gene: TRBD1; j_gene: TRBJ2-3; abundance: NA; CDR3nt: TGCAGCGTGCCAGAGGGACAGAGCACAGATACGCAGTATTTT; CDR3aa: CSVPEGQSTDTQYF
v_gene: TRBV7-9; d_gene: TRBD1; j_gene: TRBJ1-2; abundance: NA; CDR3nt: TGTGCCAGCATCACCGGGACAGGGTTCCTACCCTATGGCTACACCTTC; CDR3aa: CASITGTGFLPYGYTF
v_gene: TRBV3-1; d_gene: NA; j_gene: TRBJ1-1; abundance: few; CDR3nt: TGTGCCAGCAGCCAAGATAGGTTTGGGGCAGAAAACACTGAAGCTTTCTTT; CDR3aa: CASSQDRFGAENTEAFF
v_gene: TRBV7-9; d_gene: TRBD1; j_gene: TRBJ1-5; abundance: NA; CDR3nt: TGTGCCAGCAGCCCGGGGACAGGGTTGGATCAGCCCCAGCATTTT; CDR3aa: CASSPGTGLDQPQHF
v_gene: TRBV14; d_gene: NA; j_gene: TRBJ2-3; abundance: few; CDR3nt: TGTGCCAGCAGCCAATGGTCCCTAGGCACAGATACGCAGTATTTT; CDR3aa: CASSQWSLGTDTQYF
v_gene: TRBV9; d_gene: NA; j_gene: TRBJ1-2; abundance: NA; CDR3nt: TGTGCCAGCAGCGTAGCTACCCCAACGACAGGCTATGTCTACACCTTC; CDR3aa: CASSVATPTTGYVYTF
v_gene: TRBV20-1; d_gene: NA; j_gene: TRBJ2-4; abundance: few; CDR3nt: TGCAGTGCTACCCCGGTCGGGGGGCATGGGGGAGAAAACATTCAGTACTTC; CDR3aa: CSATPVGGHGGENIQYF
v_gene: TRBV19; d_gene: TRBD1; j_gene: TRBJ2-2; abundance: NA; CDR3nt: TGTGCCAGTAGTATTTTGACAGGGGGCGGAACCGGGGAGCTGTTTTTT; CDR3aa: CASSILTGGGTGELFF